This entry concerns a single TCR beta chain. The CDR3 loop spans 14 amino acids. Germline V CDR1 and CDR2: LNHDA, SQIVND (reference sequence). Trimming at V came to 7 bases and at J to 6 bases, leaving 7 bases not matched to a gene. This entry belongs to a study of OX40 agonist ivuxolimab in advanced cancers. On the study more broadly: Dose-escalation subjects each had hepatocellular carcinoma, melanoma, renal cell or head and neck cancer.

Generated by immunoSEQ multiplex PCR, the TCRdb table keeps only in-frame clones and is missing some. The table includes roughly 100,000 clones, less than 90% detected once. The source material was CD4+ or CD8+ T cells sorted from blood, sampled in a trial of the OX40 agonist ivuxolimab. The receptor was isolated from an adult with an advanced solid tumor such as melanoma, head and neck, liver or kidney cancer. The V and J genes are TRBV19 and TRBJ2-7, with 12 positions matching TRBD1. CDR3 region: CASKPGQGAGEQYF. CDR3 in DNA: TGTGCCAGTAAGCCGGGACAGGGGGCGGGCGAGCAGTACTTC.